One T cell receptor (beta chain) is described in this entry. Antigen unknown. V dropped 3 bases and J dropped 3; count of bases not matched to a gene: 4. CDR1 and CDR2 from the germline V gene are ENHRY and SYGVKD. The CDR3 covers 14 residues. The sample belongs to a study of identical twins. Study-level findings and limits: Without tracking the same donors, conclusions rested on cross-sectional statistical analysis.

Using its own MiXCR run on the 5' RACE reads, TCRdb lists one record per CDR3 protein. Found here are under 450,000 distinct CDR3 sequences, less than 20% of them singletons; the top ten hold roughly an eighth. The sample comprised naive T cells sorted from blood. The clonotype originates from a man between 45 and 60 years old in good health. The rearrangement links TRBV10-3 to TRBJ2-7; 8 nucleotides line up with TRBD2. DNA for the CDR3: TGTGCCATCAGTGACGGGACTAGGGGCTACGAGCAGTACTTC. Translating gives CAISDGTRGYEQYF.